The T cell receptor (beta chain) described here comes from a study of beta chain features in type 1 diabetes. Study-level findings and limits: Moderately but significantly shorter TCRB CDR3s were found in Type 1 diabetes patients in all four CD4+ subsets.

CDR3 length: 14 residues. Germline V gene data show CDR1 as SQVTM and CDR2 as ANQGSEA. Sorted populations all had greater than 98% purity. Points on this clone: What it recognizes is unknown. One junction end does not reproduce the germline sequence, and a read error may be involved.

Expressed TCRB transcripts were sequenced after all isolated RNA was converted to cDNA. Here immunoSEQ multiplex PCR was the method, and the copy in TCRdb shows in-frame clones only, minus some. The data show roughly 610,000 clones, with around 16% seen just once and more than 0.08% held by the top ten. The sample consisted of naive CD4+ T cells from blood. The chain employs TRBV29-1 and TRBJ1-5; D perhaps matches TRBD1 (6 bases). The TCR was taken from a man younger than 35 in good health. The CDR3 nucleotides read TGCTGCGTTGATTACGGGGGCGGCAATCAGCCCCAGCATTTT. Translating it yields CCVDYGGGNQPQHF. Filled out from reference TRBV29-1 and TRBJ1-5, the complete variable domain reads SAVISQKPSRDICQRGTSLTIQCQVDSQVTMMFWYRQQPGQSLTLIATANQGSEATYESGFVIDKFPISRPNLTFSTLTVSNMSPEDSSIYLCCVDYGGGNQPQHFGDGTRLSIL.